This T cell receptor (beta chain) was recorded in a study of cytomegalovirus exposure and HLA in healthy donors. PCR employed 60 Vbeta and 13 Jbeta primers. Clones were sequenced by immunoSEQ multiplex PCR, and TCRdb holds only the in-frame ones, with some missing. Of approximately 100,000 clones listed, 80% are singletons. V trimming: 0 bases; J trimming: 4 bases; junction bases outside the gene matches: 5. This CDR3 has 16 amino acids. Germline CDR1 SGDLS, CDR2 YYNGEE. Material: PBMCs. The receptor's source is a man between 18 and 29 years old in good health and CMV-seronegative. The V gene is TRBV9, the J gene TRBJ2-1; 9 bases are shared with TRBD2. CDR3 protein: CASSVVERGVYNEQFF. CDR3 in DNA: TGTGCCAGCAGCGTAGTTGAGCGGGGGGTTTACAATGAGCAGTTCTTC.